Below are 27 T cell receptor beta chains sequenced from a single sample in a study of somatic mutations in cytotoxic T cells in rheumatoid arthritis. This table comes from immunoSEQ multiplex PCR, and its TCRdb copy is limited to in-frame clones, with some not included. The sample yields 20,000 or so clones, around 85% seen once. The sample comprised CD8+ T cells sorted from blood. These receptors were obtained from a woman between 40 and 55 years old with rheumatoid arthritis.

As regards this clone: Germline and junction disagree at one end, which may indicate a read error. This sequence joins TRBV5-6 and TRBJ2-7; TRBD2 aligns across 9 bases. Germline V gives CDR1 SGHDT, CDR2 YYEEEE. The CDR3 has 15 residues. CDR3 amino acids: CAGRSLAGTPAEQYF. The CDR3 nucleotides are TGTGCCGGCAGATCACTAGCGGGCACCCCGGCCGAGCAGTACTTC.

For this clone: This sample includes further DNA sequences coding for the same CDR3. V is TRBV5-1 and J is TRBJ2-1; no clear D. This CDR3 contains 11 residues. The germline V and J ends were trimmed by 5 bases and 10 bases, with 10 bases remaining between them. The germline CDR1 and CDR2 sequences are SGHRS and YFSETQ. CDR3 sequence: CASRSLEEQFF. Written as DNA, the CDR3 is TGCGCCAGCAGGTCTCTAGAGGAGCAGTTCTTC.

The V call is TRBV27, the J call TRBJ2-7, with D tentatively TRBD1 (5 bases). From germline, CDR1 is MNHEY and CDR2 SMNVEV (reference sequence). CDR3 length: 13 residues. Trimming pared 2 bases from V and 6 bases from J, leaving 11 bases between. CDR3 DNA sequence: TGTGCCAGCAGTTTAGGCAGGGTTTCCGAGCAGTACTTC. Protein product: CASSLGRVSEQYF.

This clone was observed once. The chain carries TRBV7-6 and TRBJ1-4; D is undetermined. Trimming stripped 5 bases from V and 3 bases from J, with 10 bases between. The germline V gene has CDR1 SGHVS and CDR2 FNYEAQ. The CDR3 length is 14 residues. As DNA, the CDR3 is TGTGCCAGCAGCGAGTCGGGGTCTAATGAAAAACTGTTTTTT. Its translation: CASSESGSNEKLFF.

V gene TRBV19 combines with J gene TRBJ1-1; a possible D gene is TRBD1 (5 bases). CDR3 size: 14 residues. V gave up 1 base and J gave up 5 bases, with 11 bases separating them. Looked up from germline, CDR1 is LNHDA and CDR2 is SQIVND (reference sequence). The CDR3 is CASSIVGGKTEAFF. In DNA form, the CDR3 reads TGTGCCAGTAGTATAGTGGGGGGGAAGACTGAAGCTTTCTTT.

This chain links TRBV6-5 with TRBJ1-5; D is unclear. CDR3 length: 13 amino acids. Per the germline V gene, CDR1 is MNHEY and CDR2 is SVGAGI. Trimming took 2 bases from V and 7 from J, leaving 9 bases between them. This CDR3 reads CASSYGPGQPQHF. CDR3 nucleotides: TGTGCCAGCAGTTACGGGCCAGGACAGCCCCAGCATTTT.

V usage is TRBV30 and J usage is TRBJ2-7; TRBD1 matches at 10 bases. The CDR3 runs to 13 residues. V lost 3 bases, J lost 7 bases, and 6 bases stayed unmatched. The germline V gene encodes CDR1 GTSNPN and CDR2 SVGIG (reference sequence). Here the CDR3 reads CAWSGQGVGEQYF. The DNA of the CDR3 is TGTGCCTGGAGCGGACAGGGGGTAGGAGAGCAGTACTTC.

The V call is TRBV9, the J call TRBJ1-2; D gene ambiguous. V was clipped by 4 bases and J by 7 bases, with 17 bases between them. CDR3 size: 14 residues. Germline CDR1 reads SGDLS; CDR2 reads YYNGEE. The CDR3 sequence: CASSTPEGAGGYTF. CDR3 DNA: TGTGCCAGCAGCACTCCGGAGGGAGCGGGTGGCTACACCTTC.

This clone has a handful of counts. The V gene is TRBV7-9, the J gene TRBJ1-1, with D possibly being TRBD1 (6 bases). CDR1 is SEHNR and CDR2 is FQNEAQ in the germline V gene (reference sequence). CDR3 length equals 15 residues. The ends were cut back, 5 bases at V and 5 bases at J, with 18 bases in the middle. The CDR3 region is CASSKSFRGRTEAFF. In DNA, the CDR3 is TGTGCCAGCAGCAAATCCTTCAGGGGCAGAACTGAAGCTTTCTTT.

This clone occurred a few times. The chain combines TRBV30 with TRBJ2-5; no reliable D call. Deletions cut 5 bases from V and 5 bases from J, with 6 bases between. The germline gives CDR1 GTSNPN, CDR2 SVGIG (reference sequence). This CDR3 has 10 amino acids. The chain's CDR3 is CAWGWETQYF. The CDR3 DNA sequence: TGTGCCTGGGGCTGGGAGACCCAGTACTTC.

V is TRBV10-3 and J is TRBJ2-5; 8 bases line up with TRBD2. The tail of the sequence fits TRBJ2-7 better, so the J call may be wrong. Per the germline V gene, CDR1 is ENHRY and CDR2 is SYGVKD. The CDR3 consists of 13 residues. This CDR3 reads CATLGGVTYEQYF. The CDR3 coding sequence is TGTGCCACCCTCGGGGGGGTTACCTACGAGCAGTACTTC.

The rearrangement uses TRBV6-1 and TRBJ1-6; 8 bases match TRBD1. The V segment lost 4 bases and the J segment 0 bases; nucleotides outside the gene matches: 11. Germline CDR1 and CDR2: MNHNS and SASEGT. This CDR3 is 19 amino acids long. The CDR3: CASSVIAGGRSSYNSPLHF. The CDR3 region has the DNA TGTGCCAGCAGTGTGATCGCAGGGGGCAGGAGCTCCTATAATTCACCCCTCCACTTT.

This sequence joins TRBV11-2 and TRBJ2-1, with TRBD1 as a possible D gene (6 bases). CDR3 length: 11 amino acids. The germline CDR1 and CDR2 sequences are SGHAT and FQNNGV. Trimming took 5 bases from V and 10 from J, leaving 9 bases between them. This CDR3 reads CASSPQGEQFF. In DNA, the CDR3 is TGTGCCAGCAGCCCCCAGGGGGAGCAGTTCTTC.

This clone was detected only a few times. The chain uses TRBV27 and TRBJ1-1, with D hard to call. This CDR3 has 13 residues. Trimming left V 2 bases short and J 5 bases short, with 9 bases between. Per germline, CDR1 MNHEY and CDR2 SMNVEV (reference sequence). CDR3 protein: CASSLGSGTEAFF. The CDR3 DNA reads TGTGCCAGCAGTTTAGGCTCCGGGACTGAAGCTTTCTTT.

A note on this clone: Other DNA sequences in this specimen translate into the identical CDR3. This chain joins TRBV7-9 and TRBJ1-2; D might be TRBD1 (5 bases). The CDR3 is 15 residues long. Trimming pared 5 bases from V and 4 bases from J, leaving 17 bases between. The germline CDR1 and CDR2 sequences are SEHNR and FQNEAQ (reference sequence). The CDR3: CASSIGDSAVYGYTF. CDR3 nucleotide sequence: TGTGCCAGCAGCATAGGAGACAGCGCAGTCTATGGCTACACCTTC.

The chain uses TRBV2 and TRBJ2-7, with D tentatively TRBD1 (5 bases). CDR1 is SNHLY and CDR2 is FYNNEI in the germline V gene. This CDR3 region has 15 residues. Trimming took off 2 bases at V and 5 bases at J, with 16 bases between the two ends. In nucleotides, the CDR3 is TGTGCCAGCAGTGAAAGGCAGGGTCCCCTCCACGAGCAGTACTTC. Residues: CASSERQGPLHEQYF.

The chain links TRBV27 to TRBJ1-2, with 8 nucleotides matching TRBD1. The CDR3 consists of 14 residues. From germline, CDR1 is MNHEY and CDR2 SMNVEV (reference sequence). V lost 7 bases and J lost 0; bases outside the gene matches: 4. Here the CDR3 reads CASILQGANYGYTF. The CDR3 coding sequence is TGTGCCAGCATCCTACAGGGGGCTAACTATGGCTACACCTTC.

The chain uses TRBV6-5 and TRBJ1-3; D remains ambiguous. V was cut by 5 bases and J by 4 bases, with 12 bases left in between. The germline gives CDR1 MNHEY, CDR2 SVGAGI. The CDR3 is made up of 14 amino acids. Here the CDR3 reads CASSPIETGNTIYF. Here the CDR3 DNA reads TGTGCCAGCAGTCCTATAGAGACAGGAAACACCATATATTTT.

In its sample, this clone was seen once. The rearrangement uses TRBV19 and TRBJ2-2; unclear D gene. V lost 3 bases, J lost 7 bases, and 3 bases lay in between. Germline assignment: CDR1 LNHDA and CDR2 SQIVND (reference sequence). The CDR3 has 11 residues. CDR3 in DNA: TGTGCCAGTAGTATTTACGGGGAGCTGTTTTTT. Translating gives CASSIYGELFF.

This clone occurred once. V gene TRBV2 combines with J gene TRBJ1-6, with a weak D call TRBD1 (5 bases). CDR1 and CDR2 from the germline V gene are SNHLY and FYNNEI. Trimming removed 8 bases from V and 0 bases from J, with 14 bases in between. This CDR3 has 16 amino acids. This chain's CDR3 is CASGEGRSSYNSPLHF. The CDR3 nucleotides read TGTGCCAGCGGGGAGGGACGGAGCTCCTATAATTCACCCCTCCACTTT.

The V call is TRBV30, the J call TRBJ2-1; D gene ambiguous. The germline V and J ends were trimmed by 5 bases and 6 bases, with 8 bases remaining between them. Germline assignment: CDR1 GTSNPN and CDR2 SVGIG (reference sequence). The CDR3 length is 11 residues. This chain's CDR3 is CAWAPSNEQFF. CDR3 sequence (DNA): TGTGCCTGGGCGCCTAGCAATGAGCAGTTCTTC.

With regard to this clone: The CDR3 end shows no conserved phenylalanine or tryptophan, and so a read error is likely. The DNA is omitted, as the CDR3 cannot be located on it reliably, and the CDR3 follows TCRdb's listing. The V call is TRBV6-1, the J call TRBJ2-7; the D call TRBD1 from the table was never checked on the DNA. CDR1 is MNHNS and CDR2 is SASEGT in the germline V gene. The CDR3 region is 11 residues in length, termini included. CDR3 in amino acids: CASSWEMDRVY.

The chain joins TRBV5-1 to TRBJ2-1, with 9 bases fitting TRBD2. V shed 3 bases and J 4 bases; nucleotides not matched to a gene: 11. This CDR3 has 17 amino acids. CDR1 and CDR2 from the germline V gene are SGHRS and YFSETQ. Written as DNA, the CDR3 is TGCGCCAGCAGCTCCCCGAACACTAGCGGGCCGTACAATGAGCAGTTCTTC. It encodes CASSSPNTSGPYNEQFF.

This clone was detected once. This chain uses TRBV2 with TRBJ2-5; 11 bases are a match to TRBD2. V lost 3 bases, J lost 2 bases, and 5 bases stayed unmatched. Germline V gene data show CDR1 as SNHLY and CDR2 as FYNNEI. The CDR3 is made up of 16 amino acids. The CDR3 protein is CASSEVGTSGQETQYF. The CDR3 DNA reads as TGTGCCAGCAGTGAGGTGGGGACTAGCGGTCAAGAGACCCAGTACTTC.

This clone was seen just once. This chain uses TRBV2 with TRBJ1-4; unclear D gene. Trimming removed 4 bases from V and 8 bases from J, with 11 bases in between. The germline CDR1 and CDR2 sequences are SNHLY and FYNNEI. This CDR3 region has 13 residues. CDR3 sequence reads: CASSVEVREKLFF. As DNA, the CDR3 is TGTGCCAGCAGTGTAGAAGTAAGAGAAAAACTGTTTTTT. Complete variable domain (other parts from reference TRBV2 and TRBJ1-4): EPEVTQTPSHQVTQMGQEVILRCVPISNHLYFYWYRQILGQKVEFLVSFYNNEISEKSEIFDDQFSVERPDGSNFTLKIRSTKLEDSAMYFCASSVEVREKLFFGSGTQLSVL.

CDR3 sequence: CASSQLQAYEQYF. For the CDR3, the DNA is TGTGCCAGCAGCCAACTACAGGCCTACGAGCAGTACTTC. The chain uses TRBV14 and TRBJ2-7; D might be TRBD1 (5 bases). The V and J ends lost 2 bases and 2 bases respectively, with 7 bases between them. The V gene's germline CDR1 is SGHDN and CDR2 FVKESK. This CDR3 contains 13 residues.

This chain connects TRBV5-1 to TRBJ2-7, with 7 bases matching TRBD1. J gave up 7 bases and V 3 bases, and 16 bases lay outside the gene matches. CDR3 size: 16 residues. Germline CDR1 reads SGHRS; CDR2 reads YFSETQ. CDR3: CASSSPVRDSPFEQYF. In nucleotides, the CDR3 is TGCGCCAGCAGCTCCCCCGTCCGGGACAGTCCCTTTGAGCAGTACTTC.